The rows below give T cell receptor beta chains drawn from one sample of a study of T cells in localized non-small cell lung cancer. Assay: immunoSEQ multiplex PCR; the TCRdb copy retains only in-frame clones and omits some. The sample shows tens of thousands of clones, roughly 88% of them seen only once. This specimen was PBMCs, taken before any cancer treatment. These receptors all stem from a man aged 40 to 70 with stage II lung adenocarcinoma. CDR3s include the opening cysteine and the closing phenylalanine or tryptophan. The D gene is left open where the match is weak. Expanded clones get a size class; other rows say once, few or many, or leave the size out.

v_call	d_call	clone_size	j_call	cdr3_nt	cdr3_aa
TRBV7-2	-	-	TRBJ2-5	TGTGCCAGCACCCTTGACCAGGGGCGAGAGACCCAGTACTTC	CASTLDQGRETQYF
TRBV5-1	-	-	TRBJ1-1	TGCGCCAGCCGCCTAAGGGGGGGCACTGAAGCTTTCTTT	CASRLRGGTEAFF
TRBV7-7	-	-	TRBJ2-7	TGTGCCAGCAGCTTAGGGACGGACTTCTCAAACTACGAGCAGTACTTC	CASSLGTDFSNYEQYF
TRBV7-9	TRBD1	-	TRBJ1-4	TGTGCCAGCAGCATCGGACAGGCGGTGGAAAAACTGTTTTTT	CASSIGQAVEKLFF
TRBV5-8	TRBD1	-	TRBJ2-2	TGTGCCAGCAGCCGCGGGACAGGGGCCACCGGGGAGCTGTTTTTT	CASSRGTGATGELFF
TRBV5-1	-	-	TRBJ2-5	TGCGCCAGCGCCGAAGGGGTGGTTAGAGAGACCCAGTACTTC	CASAEGVVRETQYF
TRBV10-3	TRBD2	-	TRBJ2-3	TGTGCCATCACTGCGGGGGGGCCAGATACGCAGTATTTT	CAITAGGPDTQYF
TRBV9	-	-	TRBJ1-1	TGTGCCAGCAGCGCGGGGGTCGATGGCACTGAAGCTTTCTTT	CASSAGVDGTEAFF
TRBV5-4	TRBD1	-	TRBJ1-1	TGTGCCAGCAGCTGGGGACAGGGGAAGGACACTGAAGCTTTCTTT	CASSWGQGKDTEAFF
TRBV11-3	TRBD1	few	TRBJ1-1	TGTGCCAGCAGCTCTCAGGGGGCGTATGAAGCTTTCTTT	CASSSQGAYEAFF
TRBV2	TRBD1	-	TRBJ1-2	TGTGCCAGCATAAGGGACAGCGTTAACTATGGCTACACCTTC	CASIRDSVNYGYTF
TRBV6-1	-	few	TRBJ1-3	TGTGCCAGCAGGCCGGGACTTCTCTCTGGAAACACCATATATTTT	CASRPGLLSGNTIYF
TRBV4-2	TRBD2	-	TRBJ2-7	TGTGCCAGCAGCCAAGAGGAAGCTAGCGGGGGTAACGAGCAGTACTTC	CASSQEEASGGNEQYF
TRBV19	-	-	TRBJ1-5	TGTGCCAGTAATACAGGATCAAATCAGCCCCAGCATTTT	CASNTGSNQPQHF
TRBV18	-	-	TRBJ2-1	TGTGCCAGCTCACCCATTTCTGTGTCGGACCTGAGAGGGCAGTTCTTC	CASSPISVSDLRGQFF
TRBV5-4	TRBD1	-	TRBJ1-2	TGTGCCAGCAGCCGGGACAGGGCTGATGGCTACACCTTC	CASSRDRADGYTF
TRBV9	-	-	TRBJ1-2	TGTGCCAGCAGAGACTTAGGGGTGCGTGGCTACACCTTC	CASRDLGVRGYTF
TRBV18	TRBD1	-	TRBJ1-5	TGTGCCAGCTCACCAGCAAGTCAGGGGGCTTTTAGTAGCAATCAGCCCCAGCATTTT	CASSPASQGAFSSNQPQHF
TRBV19	TRBD1	-	TRBJ2-1	TGTGCCAGTAGTAAGGGACAGAACGATGAGCAGTTCTTC	CASSKGQNDEQFF
TRBV11-2	-	-	TRBJ2-5	TGTGCCAGCAGCTCTCAGCGGGTAGTCCGGACCCAGTACTTC	CASSSQRVVRTQYF
TRBV13	-	-	TRBJ2-7	TGTGCCAGCACCCTCGGGAAGAACGAGCAGTACTTC	CASTLGKNEQYF
TRBV5-8	TRBD1	-	TRBJ1-5	TGTGCCAGCAGCCAGGGACAGGTCCACAATCAGCCCCAGCATTTT	CASSQGQVHNQPQHF
TRBV7-6	TRBD1	once	TRBJ1-4	TGTGCCAGCAGCTTTACAGGGGGGACAGGTGAAAAACTGTTTTTT	CASSFTGGTGEKLFF
TRBV19	-	few	TRBJ1-2	TGTGCCAGTACCGACAAGGGGTACTATGGCTACACCTTC	CASTDKGYYGYTF
TRBV6-1	-	-	TRBJ2-7	TGTGCCATCAGTGAGTCGGGAGTAGAAACGGACAAACGGTACTTC	CAISESGVETDKRYF
TRBV11-1	TRBD1	-	TRBJ2-2	TGTGCCAGCAGCTTAGTGGACAGGGGTGACGGGGAGCTGTTTTTT	CASSLVDRGDGELFF
TRBV7-8	-	-	TRBJ2-3	TGTGCCAGCAGCTTGGGTCCAACAACCATCACAGATACGCAGTATTTT	CASSLGPTTITDTQYF
TRBV6-5	TRBD2	-	TRBJ2-3	TGTGCCAGCGGACGGGAGGGTAGCACAGATACGCAGTATTTT	CASGREGSTDTQYF
TRBV19	-	-	TRBJ1-3	TGTGCCAGTAGACCCCCTGGACGGGCCTCTGGAAACACCATATATTTT	CASRPPGRASGNTIYF
TRBV7-9	-	-	TRBJ2-3	TGTGCCAGCAGCTTGGGGGACCATCTCAGCACAGATACGCAGTATTTT	CASSLGDHLSTDTQYF
TRBV9	TRBD1	-	TRBJ2-7	TGTGCCAGCAGCGTAGAGGACAGGGTCCACGAGCAGTACTTC	CASSVEDRVHEQYF
TRBV7-9	-	-	TRBJ2-3	TGTGCCAGCAGCTTTTCTGGAGATACGCAGTATTTT	CASSFSGDTQYF
TRBV2	-	-	TRBJ1-5	TGTGCCAGCAGTGAAGAGGTCGGAAATCAGCCCCAGCATTTT	CASSEEVGNQPQHF
TRBV2	TRBD2	-	TRBJ2-1	TGTGCCAGCGCCCTACTAGCGGGTTCCTACAATGAGCAGTTCTTC	CASALLAGSYNEQFF
TRBV15	-	few	TRBJ1-6	TGTGCCACCAGCAGCACTAGAATGGGTTCACCCCTCCACTTT	CATSSTRMGSPLHF
TRBV28	-	-	TRBJ1-2	TGTGCCAGTCGTAGCCAGCTAGGCTACACCTTC	CASRSQLGYTF
TRBV5-1	TRBD1	-	TRBJ1-2	TGCGCCAGCAGCCCTGACAGGGGCCGAGCTAACTATGGCTACACCTTC	CASSPDRGRANYGYTF
TRBV15	-	-	TRBJ1-2	TGTGCCACCAGCAGGGAAGGGGGGACCTGGCCTCGCTATGGCTACACCTTC	CATSREGGTWPRYGYTF
TRBV29-1	TRBD1	-	TRBJ2-1	TGCAGCGTGGCAGGGGGAATCTCCTACAATGAGCAGTTCTTC	CSVAGGISYNEQFF
TRBV18	-	-	TRBJ2-3	TGTGCCAGCTCACCAGCGGCCCCAACGGGAGGCACAGATACGCAGTATTTT	CASSPAAPTGGTDTQYF
TRBV5-4	TRBD1	-	TRBJ2-7	TGTGCCAGCAGCTTGTCCGACAGGGTGCCCTACGAGCAGTACTTC	CASSLSDRVPYEQYF
TRBV7-3	-	-	TRBJ2-7	TGTGCCAGCAGCTTCAGAGGGGACGGAACCTACGAGCAGTACTTC	CASSFRGDGTYEQYF
TRBV19	TRBD2	-	TRBJ2-7	TGTGCCAGTAGTACCCGACTAGCGGGATTATCCTACGAGCAGTACTTC	CASSTRLAGLSYEQYF
TRBV28	-	-	TRBJ2-3	TGTGCCAGCCCACCAGCGGGCAGAGACACAGATACGCAGTATTTT	CASPPAGRDTDTQYF
TRBV19	-	-	TRBJ1-1	TGTGCCAGTAGTATCAAGATTCGGGACACTGAAGCTTTCTTT	CASSIKIRDTEAFF
TRBV23-1	TRBD2	-	TRBJ2-3	TGCGCCAGCAGTCAACTTCTAGCGGTGCTAAACACAGATACGCAGTATTTT	CASSQLLAVLNTDTQYF
TRBV5-6	-	-	TRBJ1-1	TGTGCCAGCAGCCTAGGGACGTTGAACACTGAAGCTTTCTTT	CASSLGTLNTEAFF